These T cell receptor beta chains were read from a single sample in a study of blood T cell repertoires in COVID-19. Assay used: immunoSEQ multiplex PCR; TCRdb lists only in-frame clones, some missing. The sample has 150,000 to 200,000 clones; approximately 87% are singletons. Material for sequencing was peripheral blood. These receptors originate from a woman between 65 and 79 years old with COVID-19, enrolled during active disease. CDR3s include the opening cysteine and the closing phenylalanine or tryptophan. The order of the fields is clone size, D gene, V gene, J gene, CDR3 DNA, CDR3 protein. The D gene is left open where the match is weak. Size tells how often a clone was seen (once, few, many) or the class of an expanded clone, and some rows leave it out.

clone_size: few; d_call: TRBD2; v_call: TRBV9; j_call: TRBJ2-4; cdr3_nt: TGTGCCAGCAGCGGCGGACTAGCGACCTTGTACTTC; cdr3_aa: CASSGGLATLYF
clone_size: -; d_call: TRBD1; v_call: TRBV6-1; j_call: TRBJ1-1; cdr3_nt: TGTGCCAGCATCCAACAGGGGAACGCTGAAGCTTTCTTT; cdr3_aa: CASIQQGNAEAFF
clone_size: -; d_call: -; v_call: TRBV7-2; j_call: TRBJ2-3; cdr3_nt: TGTGCCAGCAGCCGCCAGCCGGGAGCAGATACGCAGTATTTT; cdr3_aa: CASSRQPGADTQYF
clone_size: -; d_call: -; v_call: TRBV11-2; j_call: TRBJ1-2; cdr3_nt: TGTGCCAGCAGCTTAGATCCAGGAATAGACTACACCTTC; cdr3_aa: CASSLDPGIDYTF
clone_size: -; d_call: -; v_call: TRBV2; j_call: TRBJ1-4; cdr3_nt: TGTGCCAGCACCCCCCGGTGGAGGCTTAATGAAAAACTGTTTTTT; cdr3_aa: CASTPRWRLNEKLFF
clone_size: -; d_call: TRBD1; v_call: TRBV19; j_call: TRBJ1-5; cdr3_nt: TGTGCCAGTAGTATAAGGGCAGGGGGCTTGCAGCCCCAGCATTTT; cdr3_aa: CASSIRAGGLQPQHF
clone_size: -; d_call: TRBD1; v_call: TRBV3-1/TRBV3-2; j_call: TRBJ1-6; cdr3_nt: TGTGCCAGCAGCAACCTCGGGACAGGGGATTCACCCCTCCACTTT; cdr3_aa: CASSNLGTGDSPLHF
clone_size: -; d_call: -; v_call: TRBV6-5; j_call: TRBJ1-2; cdr3_nt: TGTGCCAGCAGAACAGAATATGGCTACACCTTC; cdr3_aa: CASRTEYGYTF
clone_size: -; d_call: TRBD2; v_call: TRBV7-6; j_call: TRBJ2-5; cdr3_nt: TGTGCCAGCAGCAATCCTACAGCGGGAGGCGGAGAGACCCAGTACTTC; cdr3_aa: CASSNPTAGGGETQYF
clone_size: few; d_call: -; v_call: TRBV4-1; j_call: TRBJ1-3; cdr3_nt: TGCGCCAGCAGCCAAGTGGGCAACTCTGGAAACACCATATATTTT; cdr3_aa: CASSQVGNSGNTIYF
clone_size: -; d_call: TRBD2; v_call: TRBV10-2; j_call: TRBJ2-2; cdr3_nt: TGCGCCAGCATGAGGGGCCTAGCGGGAGTTACCGGGGAGCTGTTTTTT; cdr3_aa: CASMRGLAGVTGELFF
clone_size: -; d_call: TRBD1; v_call: TRBV2; j_call: TRBJ1-2; cdr3_nt: TGTGCCAGCAGTGACGGGACAGCCAGATATGGCTACACCTTC; cdr3_aa: CASSDGTARYGYTF
clone_size: -; d_call: TRBD2; v_call: TRBV4-2; j_call: TRBJ2-5; cdr3_nt: TGTGCCAGCAGCCAAGAGGGCGGGAGGGTCGAGACCCAGTACTTC; cdr3_aa: CASSQEGGRVETQYF
clone_size: once; d_call: TRBD1; v_call: TRBV6-1; j_call: TRBJ2-7; cdr3_nt: TGTGCCAGCAGTGATCCCCTCCGAGGGACAGACTACGGAAACTACGAGCAGTACTTC; cdr3_aa: CASSDPLRGTDYGNYEQYF
clone_size: -; d_call: TRBD1; v_call: TRBV19; j_call: TRBJ1-3; cdr3_nt: TGTGCCACCGGACAGGCCGCTGGAAACACCATATATTTT; cdr3_aa: CATGQAAGNTIYF
clone_size: -; d_call: TRBD1; v_call: TRBV11-3; j_call: TRBJ2-5; cdr3_nt: TGTGCCAGCAGCCCCAGAGACAGGGGATTACAAGAGACCCAGTACTTC; cdr3_aa: CASSPRDRGLQETQYF
clone_size: -; d_call: -; v_call: TRBV25-1; j_call: TRBJ2-2; cdr3_nt: TGTGCCAGCAGTGGACCGGGACAACTACTGAACACCGGGGAGCTGTTTTTT; cdr3_aa: CASSGPGQLLNTGELFF